This is a list of T cell receptor beta chains from one sample in a study of T cell responses to AZD1222 COVID-19 vaccine. Profiling relied on immunoSEQ multiplex PCR, and the TCRdb table lists in-frame clones only, not all of them. The sample yields 100,000 to 140,000 clones, 89% seen once. The sample was peripheral blood, taken on day 0 of AZD1222 vaccination. The receptors come from an adult in good health. Both conserved end residues are part of each CDR3. A D gene is named only where the DNA matches it firmly. Only part of the rows carry a size: once, few, many, or a class if the clone is expanded.

>TRBJ2-7|.|12|TRBV12-3/TRBV12-4|few
CASSLQGSEQYF
TGTGCCAGCAGTTTACAGGGCTCCGAGCAGTACTTC
>TRBJ1-1|TRBD1|16|TRBV4-2|.
CASSQDPGQAYTEAFF
TGTGCCAGCAGCCAAGATCCGGGACAGGCCTACACTGAAGCTTTCTTT
>TRBJ2-2|.|13|TRBV5-1|.
CASSFGGTGELFF
TGCGCCAGCAGCTTTGGTGGCACCGGGGAGCTGTTTTTT
>TRBJ2-2|.|14|TRBV10-3|.
CAISATGKPGELFF
TGTGCCATCAGTGCAACAGGGAAGCCCGGGGAGCTGTTTTTT
>TRBJ2-7|.|17|TRBV7-6|.
CASSFGGTGGSLYEQYF
TGTGCCAGCAGCTTCGGGGGCACAGGCGGGAGCCTCTACGAGCAGTACTTC
>TRBJ1-5|.|15|TRBV28|.
CASRPTGTGNQPQHF
TGTGCCAGCAGGCCTACAGGTACCGGCAATCAGCCCCAGCATTTT
>TRBJ2-5|.|13|TRBV24-1|.
CATSREAGETQYF
TGTGCCACCAGCAGGGAGGCCGGGGAGACCCAGTACTTC
>TRBJ2-2|TRBD2|18|TRBV29-1|.
CSVRLAGLAGAFPGELFF
TGCAGCGTTAGGTTAGCGGGACTAGCGGGAGCCTTCCCCGGGGAGCTGTTTTTT
>TRBJ2-1|.|18|TRBV6-2/TRBV6-3|.
CASSYFPSTRSRLNEQFF
TGTGCCAGCAGTTACTTCCCATCGACAAGGTCCAGGCTCAATGAGCAGTTCTTC
>TRBJ1-5|.|13|TRBV27|.
CASSDKGNQPQHF
TGTGCCAGCAGTGATAAGGGGAATCAGCCCCAGCATTTT
>TRBJ1-6|.|10|TRBV20-1|.
CSASVPPLHF
TGCAGTGCTAGTGTCCCACCCCTCCACTTT
>TRBJ2-1|.|13|TRBV27|once
CASSPVLRNEQFF
TGTGCCAGCAGTCCCGTACTTAGGAATGAGCAGTTCTTC
>TRBJ2-1|.|17|TRBV9|.
CASSLQAGASSYNEQFF
TGTGCCAGCAGCCTCCAAGCGGGTGCGAGCTCCTACAATGAGCAGTTCTTC
>TRBJ2-7|TRBD1|13|TRBV29-1|.
CSATGTGDGEQYF
TGCAGCGCGACCGGGACAGGGGACGGTGAGCAGTACTTC
>TRBJ2-5|TRBD2|13|TRBV29-1|.
CSVQAGNQETQYF
TGCAGCGTCCAAGCGGGGAACCAAGAGACCCAGTACTTC
>TRBJ1-5|.|15|TRBV28|.
CASSPRTGRNQPQHF
TGTGCCAGCAGTCCCCGGACTGGACGTAATCAGCCCCAGCATTTT
>TRBJ1-1|.|13|TRBV11-3|.
CASSLSSSTEAFF
TGTGCCAGCAGCTTGAGCAGTTCCACTGAAGCTTTCTTT
>TRBJ2-1|.|17|TRBV29-1|.
CSVDYLTGGGPRNEQFF
TGCAGCGTTGATTACCTCACAGGGGGAGGGCCGAGGAATGAGCAGTTCTTC
>TRBJ2-1|.|15|TRBV7-9|.
CASSPLHSGNNEQFF
TGTGCCAGCAGCCCCCTCCATAGCGGTAACAATGAGCAGTTCTTC
>TRBJ1-1|.|14|TRBV10-3|.
CAISESGAGIEAFF
TGTGCCATCAGTGAGTCTGGTGCGGGGATTGAAGCTTTCTTT
>TRBJ2-3|.|15|TRBV12-5|few
CASGPRGPSTDTQYF
TGTGCTAGTGGGCCCCGGGGCCCTAGCACAGATACGCAGTATTTT
>TRBJ1-1|.|13|TRBV6-5|.
CASFMQGGTEAFF
TGTGCCAGCTTCATGCAGGGAGGCACTGAAGCTTTCTTT
>TRBJ1-5|.|15|TRBV5-4|few
CASSLASWLNQPQHF
TGTGCCAGCAGCTTGGCAAGTTGGTTAAATCAGCCCCAGCATTTT
>TRBJ2-1|.|16|TRBV21-1|few
CASSKGRDIGTNEQFF
TGTGCCAGCAGCAAAGGCCGGGACATCGGTACTAATGAGCAGTTCTTC
>TRBJ2-7|TRBD1|15|TRBV2|.
CASTPGQGFAYEQYF
TGTGCCAGCACCCCGGGACAGGGTTTCGCCTACGAGCAGTACTTC
>TRBJ1-5|.|14|TRBV28|.
CASAGLRADQPQHF
TGTGCCAGCGCCGGACTCAGAGCAGATCAGCCCCAGCATTTT
>TRBJ2-3|.|16|TRBV10-1|once
CASSLPAGLHADTQYF
TGCGCCAGCAGCCTTCCCGCGGGGCTCCATGCGGATACGCAGTATTTT
>TRBJ2-5|TRBD1|16|TRBV5-1|.
CASSLSRTGVQETQYF
TGCGCCAGCAGCTTGTCTCGGACAGGGGTGCAAGAGACCCAGTACTTC
>TRBJ2-5|TRBD1|14|TRBV25-1|.
CASSWTGGGETQYF
TGTGCCAGCAGCTGGACAGGGGGTGGAGAGACCCAGTACTTC
>TRBJ1-4|TRBD1|16|TRBV30|.
CAWSVGVQGRDEKLFF
TGTGCCTGGAGTGTTGGCGTACAGGGGCGAGACGAAAAACTGTTTTTT
>TRBJ1-5|TRBD1|17|TRBV28|.
CASSPNRGLGKGQPQHF
TGTGCCAGCAGTCCCAACAGGGGGCTGGGCAAGGGTCAGCCCCAGCATTTT
>TRBJ1-2|.|13|TRBV30|.
CAWSGQKNYGYTF
TGTGCCTGGAGTGGACAGAAGAACTATGGCTACACCTTC
>TRBJ1-1|.|13|TRBV2|once
CASAKQPNTEAFF
TGTGCCAGCGCGAAACAGCCGAACACTGAAGCTTTCTTT
>TRBJ2-1|TRBD2|15|TRBV5-5|.
CASSPGLAGYNEQFF
TGTGCCAGCAGCCCGGGACTAGCGGGGTACAATGAGCAGTTCTTC
>TRBJ2-5|.|14|TRBV5-1|.
CASSLANQGETQYF
TGCGCCAGCAGCCTGGCGAACCAAGGAGAGACCCAGTACTTC
>TRBJ2-7|.|14|TRBV5-4|.
CASSAVQTPYEQYF
TGTGCCAGCAGCGCCGTCCAAACACCCTACGAGCAGTACTTC
>TRBJ2-2|TRBD2|16|TRBV18|.
CASSPRSAGGTGELFF
TGTGCCAGCTCACCTCGGTCGGCGGGAGGCACCGGGGAGCTGTTTTTT
>TRBJ1-1|TRBD1|18|TRBV18|.
CASSRTGTGGAGNTEAFF
TGTGCCAGCTCCCGAACCGGGACAGGGGGCGCGGGGAACACTGAAGCTTTCTTT
>TRBJ2-7|.|14|TRBV6-5|.
CASCSPGPSYEQYF
TGTGCCAGCTGCTCTCCGGGACCCAGCTACGAGCAGTACTTC
>TRBJ2-7|TRBD2|16|TRBV3-1/TRBV3-2|.
CASSQSGTSGFYEQYF
TGTGCCAGCAGCCAATCGGGGACTAGCGGGTTCTACGAGCAGTACTTC
>TRBJ2-3|.|17|TRBV5-1|.
CASSLDPVRGSTDTQYF
TGCGCCAGCAGCTTGGACCCGGTGCGGGGTAGCACAGATACGCAGTATTTT
>TRBJ2-1|.|14|TRBV7-7|.
CASSPAGNYNEQFF
TGTGCCAGCAGCCCGGCGGGAAATTACAATGAGCAGTTCTTC
>TRBJ2-5|.|15|TRBV19|.
CASSVGTGKGETQYF
TGTGCCAGTAGTGTGGGAACAGGAAAAGGAGAGACCCAGTACTTC
>TRBJ1-2|.|14|TRBV28|.
CASRAGSANYGYTF
TGTGCCAGCAGGGCAGGGTCAGCTAACTATGGCTACACCTTC
>TRBJ1-2|.|16|TRBV19|.
CASLRVTTPQGGGYTF
TGTGCCAGTCTTAGGGTAACGACTCCCCAGGGCGGCGGCTACACCTTC
>TRBJ1-1|TRBD1|17|TRBV5-6|.
CASSPPPGQSKNTEAFF
TGTGCCAGCAGCCCACCTCCGGGACAGTCTAAAAACACTGAAGCTTTCTTT
>TRBJ2-3|.|15|TRBV21-1|.
CASSPRWDRLVKQYF
TGTGCCAGCAGCCCCAGGTGGGACCGCCTTGTGAAGCAGTATTTT
>TRBJ1-3|TRBD1|16|TRBV7-2|few
CASSLDRGPGGNTIYF
TGTGCCAGCAGCTTAGACAGGGGGCCGGGGGGAAACACCATATATTTT
>TRBJ2-2|.|15|TRBV5-4|once
CASSSGTPTTGELFF
TGTGCCAGCAGCTCTGGGACACCTACCACCGGGGAGCTGTTTTTT
>TRBJ1-1|.|16|TRBV13|few
CASSLYDLGGEAEAFF
TGTGCCAGCAGCTTATATGACTTAGGGGGAGAAGCTGAAGCTTTCTTT
>TRBJ2-1|.|15|TRBV12-5|once
CASGPSTGGGSEQFF
TGTGCTAGTGGTCCATCCACAGGGGGAGGGAGTGAGCAGTTCTTC